The rows below give T cell receptor beta chains drawn from one sample of a study of T cells in Graves' hyperthyroidism and ophthalmopathy. TCRdb re-called the multiplex PCR reads with MiXCR, one entry per CDR3 protein. Of hundreds of thousands of distinct CDR3 sequences listed, approximately 14% were seen once; the top ten hold 30% to 40%. The sample was blood. Every receptor here comes from a middle-aged woman with Graves' ophthalmopathy. The CDR3 runs from the conserved cysteine through the conserved F or W. D genes are given only for firm matches. Where a row states a size, it is once, few, many or the class of an expanded clone; other rows omit it.

J gene: TRBJ1-5
V gene: TRBV12-3/TRBV12-4
clone size: many
D gene: TRBD1
CDR3 DNA: TGTGCCAGCAGTACAGACAGGGGGTTGATTTCGTTCGGCAATCAGCCCCAGCATTTT
CDR3 protein: CASSTDRGLISFGNQPQHF

J gene: TRBJ2-5
V gene: TRBV20-1
clone size: few
D gene: TRBD1
CDR3 DNA: TGCAGTGCTCATCACAACAGGGGGTGGGAGACCCAGTACTTC
CDR3 protein: CSAHHNRGWETQYF

J gene: TRBJ1-1
V gene: TRBV5-1
clone size: many
D gene: TRBD1
CDR3 DNA: TGTGCCAGCAGCTTAGGGACAGGGAGGAACACTGAAGCTTTCTTT
CDR3 protein: CASSLGTGRNTEAFF

J gene: TRBJ2-1
V gene: TRBV7-9
clone size: few
D gene: -
CDR3 DNA: TGTGCCAGCAGCTCCCGAAGTTGGCGGGGACAGAGCTCCTACAATGAGCAGTTCTTC
CDR3 protein: CASSSRSWRGQSSYNEQFF

J gene: TRBJ2-1
V gene: TRBV12-3/TRBV12-4
clone size: many
D gene: TRBD2
CDR3 DNA: TGTGCCAGCAGTTCACCCGGGACTAGCGGAAATGAGCAGTTCTTC
CDR3 protein: CASSSPGTSGNEQFF

J gene: TRBJ1-5
V gene: TRBV12-3/TRBV12-4
clone size: many
D gene: TRBD1
CDR3 DNA: TGTGCCAGCAGCCGAGGGACAGGGGGCCTTCAGCCCCAGCATTTT
CDR3 protein: CASSRGTGGLQPQHF

J gene: TRBJ2-7
V gene: TRBV29-1
clone size: many
D gene: -
CDR3 DNA: TGCAGCGCCACATGGGGAGGCGAGCAGTACTTC
CDR3 protein: CSATWGGEQYF

J gene: TRBJ2-3
V gene: TRBV20-1
clone size: many
D gene: -
CDR3 DNA: TGCAGTGCGCTACTCCAAGCTGAGGTAGATACGCAGTATTTT
CDR3 protein: CSALLQAEVDTQYF

J gene: TRBJ2-2
V gene: TRBV19
clone size: -
D gene: -
CDR3 DNA: TGTGCCAGTAGCCCTCCCTCCACCGGGGAGCTGTTTTTT
CDR3 protein: CASSPPSTGELFF

J gene: TRBJ1-6
V gene: TRBV12-3/TRBV12-4
clone size: -
D gene: -
CDR3 DNA: TGTGCCAGCAGTTCCCGAGGGGGGGAACTTTCACCCCTCCACTTT
CDR3 protein: CASSSRGGELSPLHF

J gene: TRBJ1-1
V gene: TRBV12-3/TRBV12-4
clone size: many
D gene: -
CDR3 DNA: TGTGCCAGCAGTCCCCCTGCCACGAACACTGAAGCTTTCTTT
CDR3 protein: CASSPPATNTEAFF

J gene: TRBJ1-2
V gene: TRBV24-1
clone size: few
D gene: -
CDR3 DNA: TGTGCCACCAGTGAGAACACCGCCGGCGGCTACACCTTC
CDR3 protein: CATSENTAGGYTF

J gene: TRBJ2-3
V gene: TRBV5-1
clone size: many
D gene: -
CDR3 DNA: TGCGCCAGCAGCTTGACAGGTTACACAGATACGCAGTATTTT
CDR3 protein: CASSLTGYTDTQYF

J gene: TRBJ2-3
V gene: TRBV6-1
clone size: many
D gene: -
CDR3 DNA: TGTGCCAGCAGTAAGCAGGGAAGGCTCACAGATACGCAGTATTTT
CDR3 protein: CASSKQGRLTDTQYF

J gene: TRBJ2-3
V gene: TRBV10-3
clone size: many
D gene: -
CDR3 DNA: TGTGCCATCAGTCCAGGACAGAACACAGATACGCAGTATTTT
CDR3 protein: CAISPGQNTDTQYF

J gene: TRBJ2-3
V gene: TRBV2
clone size: many
D gene: -
CDR3 DNA: TGTGCCAGCAGTAGGGGGGGCAGGGTAAGGTCAGATACGCAGTATTTT
CDR3 protein: CASSRGGRVRSDTQYF

J gene: TRBJ1-2
V gene: TRBV10-3
clone size: -
D gene: -
CDR3 DNA: TGTGCCATCAGTGAGTTACCGGACTATGGCTACACCTTC
CDR3 protein: CAISELPDYGYTF

J gene: TRBJ2-1
V gene: TRBV10-2
clone size: many
D gene: -
CDR3 DNA: TGCGCCAGCAGTACACCGGGACGAGGAGTTTACAATGAGCAGTTCTTC
CDR3 protein: CASSTPGRGVYNEQFF

J gene: TRBJ2-7
V gene: TRBV27
clone size: few
D gene: -
CDR3 DNA: TGTGCCATCGGGGTCTCCTACGAGCAGTACTTC
CDR3 protein: CAIGVSYEQYF

J gene: TRBJ2-3
V gene: TRBV18
clone size: few
D gene: TRBD1
CDR3 DNA: TGTGCCAGCTCACGTGAGAGGGGGCTAGTCACGCAGTATTTT
CDR3 protein: CASSRERGLVTQYF

J gene: TRBJ1-2
V gene: TRBV3-1
clone size: many
D gene: -
CDR3 DNA: TGTGCCAGCAGCCACGACAGGAGAAGGGCTAAGGGGATCTATGGCTACACCTTC
CDR3 protein: CASSHDRRRAKGIYGYTF

J gene: TRBJ2-7
V gene: TRBV11-3
clone size: -
D gene: -
CDR3 DNA: TGTGCCAGCAGCTTTCCCCGCGGCCCCTCCGGATCCCACGAGCAGTACTTC
CDR3 protein: CASSFPRGPSGSHEQYF

J gene: TRBJ2-1
V gene: TRBV29-1
clone size: -
D gene: -
CDR3 DNA: TGCAGCGTTCCGCGGCTAGCAAGTGCCAATGAGCAGTTCTTC
CDR3 protein: CSVPRLASANEQFF

J gene: TRBJ1-3
V gene: TRBV7-9
clone size: many
D gene: -
CDR3 DNA: TGTGCCAGCAGCTTAATCAACACCATATATTTT
CDR3 protein: CASSLINTIYF

J gene: TRBJ1-5
V gene: TRBV5-8
clone size: few
D gene: -
CDR3 DNA: TGTGCCAGCAGCTTGATGGGTAGAAATCAGCCCCAGCATTTT
CDR3 protein: CASSLMGRNQPQHF

J gene: TRBJ1-4
V gene: TRBV19
clone size: -
D gene: -
CDR3 DNA: TGTGCCAGTAGTATGAAAGGGACTAATGAAAAACTGTTTTTT
CDR3 protein: CASSMKGTNEKLFF

J gene: TRBJ2-1
V gene: TRBV12-3/TRBV12-4
clone size: many
D gene: TRBD2
CDR3 DNA: TGTGCCAGCCGAGAGCGGGGGCTAGCGGGAAATGAGCAGTTCTTC
CDR3 protein: CASRERGLAGNEQFF

J gene: TRBJ2-7
V gene: TRBV24-1
clone size: many
D gene: -
CDR3 DNA: TGTGCCACCAGTGTCCACGGGAAAGGCGAGCAGTACTTC
CDR3 protein: CATSVHGKGEQYF

J gene: TRBJ2-3
V gene: TRBV4-2
clone size: many
D gene: -
CDR3 DNA: TGTGCCAGCAGCCCGCAGGGTGCAGGAATCACAGATACGCAGTATTTT
CDR3 protein: CASSPQGAGITDTQYF

J gene: TRBJ2-3
V gene: TRBV2
clone size: -
D gene: TRBD1
CDR3 DNA: TGTGCCAGCAGGTCACAGGGGGTTAGCACAGATACGCAGTATTTT
CDR3 protein: CASRSQGVSTDTQYF

J gene: TRBJ2-7
V gene: TRBV27
clone size: many
D gene: TRBD2
CDR3 DNA: TGTGCCAGCAGTTTAGGGACTAGCGGGAGGTACGAGCAGTACTTC
CDR3 protein: CASSLGTSGRYEQYF

J gene: TRBJ2-7
V gene: TRBV11-2
clone size: many
D gene: -
CDR3 DNA: TGTGCCAGCTCCCGGGGGGGACAGGGCTACGAGCAGTACTTC
CDR3 protein: CASSRGGQGYEQYF

J gene: TRBJ1-6
V gene: TRBV6-1
clone size: few
D gene: -
CDR3 DNA: TGTGCCAGCAGCCCCCGGGGGGGGGGGAATTCTTCACCCCTCCACTTT
CDR3 protein: CASSPRGGGNSSPLHF

J gene: TRBJ2-1
V gene: TRBV6-2/TRBV6-3
clone size: few
D gene: -
CDR3 DNA: TGTGCCAGCAGTCAGGACTTCGGGGAGTTCTTC
CDR3 protein: CASSQDFGEFF

J gene: TRBJ1-6
V gene: TRBV7-9
clone size: few
D gene: -
CDR3 DNA: TGTGCCAGCAGCTTTTGGGGGAATAATTCACCCCTCCACTTT
CDR3 protein: CASSFWGNNSPLHF

J gene: TRBJ2-1
V gene: TRBV20-1
clone size: -
D gene: -
CDR3 DNA: TGCAGTGCTAGAGATCCGCGCGGGGCGGTAGATGAGCAGTTCTTC
CDR3 protein: CSARDPRGAVDEQFF

J gene: TRBJ2-7
V gene: TRBV11-2
clone size: many
D gene: -
CDR3 DNA: TGTGCCAGCAGCGAAACGCAGGGGCCCTACGAGCAGTACTTC
CDR3 protein: CASSETQGPYEQYF

J gene: TRBJ2-1
V gene: TRBV29-1
clone size: few
D gene: TRBD1
CDR3 DNA: TGCAGCCCTACGTCGAGGGACAGATACAATGAGCAGTTCTTC
CDR3 protein: CSPTSRDRYNEQFF

J gene: TRBJ2-5
V gene: TRBV2
clone size: many
D gene: -
CDR3 DNA: TGTGCCAGCAGCGACGGACTGGGGTCAAGGGAGACCCAGTACTTC
CDR3 protein: CASSDGLGSRETQYF

J gene: TRBJ1-6
V gene: TRBV11-2
clone size: -
D gene: -
CDR3 DNA: TGTGCCAGCAGTGCTCGGAGTGGGGGTTCACCCCTCCACTTT
CDR3 protein: CASSARSGGSPLHF

J gene: TRBJ1-1
V gene: TRBV20-1
clone size: -
D gene: -
CDR3 DNA: TGCAGTGCTAGAGAGCACAGGGATCTCACTGAAGCTTTCTTT
CDR3 protein: CSAREHRDLTEAFF

J gene: TRBJ1-2
V gene: TRBV6-1
clone size: many
D gene: -
CDR3 DNA: TGTGCCAGCACCTCCAGGGCAGGGAATGATGGCTACACCTTC
CDR3 protein: CASTSRAGNDGYTF

J gene: TRBJ1-2
V gene: TRBV6-2/TRBV6-3
clone size: -
D gene: -
CDR3 DNA: TGTGCCAGCAGTTGGGGCGGTTTAAACTATGGCTACACCTTC
CDR3 protein: CASSWGGLNYGYTF

J gene: TRBJ1-4
V gene: TRBV20-1
clone size: -
D gene: TRBD1
CDR3 DNA: TGCAGTGCTAGAAACCACAGGGGGCTTAACCTAACTAATGAAAAACTGTTTTTT
CDR3 protein: CSARNHRGLNLTNEKLFF

J gene: TRBJ2-1
V gene: TRBV2
clone size: many
D gene: TRBD2
CDR3 DNA: TGTGCCAGTCTACTAGCGGGGGCAAATGAGCAGTTCTTC
CDR3 protein: CASLLAGANEQFF

J gene: TRBJ1-4
V gene: TRBV28
clone size: many
D gene: -
CDR3 DNA: TGTGCCAGCAGTTTATTGTGGGGGGGTGGCGAAAAACTGTTTTTT
CDR3 protein: CASSLLWGGGEKLFF

J gene: TRBJ2-1
V gene: TRBV7-9
clone size: many
D gene: TRBD2
CDR3 DNA: TGTGCCAGCAGCACCAATAGCGGGAGCTCCTACAATGAGCAGTTCTTC
CDR3 protein: CASSTNSGSSYNEQFF

J gene: TRBJ2-1
V gene: TRBV14
clone size: many
D gene: TRBD2
CDR3 DNA: TGTGCCAGCAGGAGAGAAGGGACTAGCGGGAGTTTGGATGAGCAGTTCTTC
CDR3 protein: CASRREGTSGSLDEQFF

J gene: TRBJ1-2
V gene: TRBV2
clone size: many
D gene: -
CDR3 DNA: TGTGCCAGCAGAAATGGCTACACCTTC
CDR3 protein: CASRNGYTF

J gene: TRBJ2-2
V gene: TRBV5-1
clone size: many
D gene: -
CDR3 DNA: TGTGCCAGCAGTCTCACAGGGAACACCGGGGAGCTGTTTTTT
CDR3 protein: CASSLTGNTGELFF

J gene: TRBJ2-3
V gene: TRBV5-6
clone size: many
D gene: -
CDR3 DNA: TGTGCCAGCACCCCAACGGAGGGAGCGCAGTATTTT
CDR3 protein: CASTPTEGAQYF

J gene: TRBJ1-5
V gene: TRBV28
clone size: many
D gene: -
CDR3 DNA: TGTGCCAGCAGCCCAACAGCGACTCAGCCCCAGCATTTT
CDR3 protein: CASSPTATQPQHF